This record covers a single T cell receptor (beta chain). Its specificity is unknown. The data originate from a study of CD8 T cells in ankylosing spondylitis. Study-level points and caveats: Seven to nine highly homologous variants formed a TCR beta motif that appeared characteristic of ankylosing spondylitis blood. The authors found the disease-linked clones to be CD8+ and relatively rare in peripheral blood. A number of the motif variants had already been described in reactive arthritis synovial fluid and blood.

V dropped 6 bases and J dropped 5; count of bases not matched to a gene: 9. The length of the CDR3 is 14 residues. Germline V gene lookup returns CDR1 MNHNS and CDR2 SASEGT. Quantitative barcoded 5'-RACE was used to prepare TCR beta libraries. TCRdb itself ran the 5' RACE reads through MiXCR, one entry per CDR3 protein. The profile shows 500,000 to 550,000 distinct CDR3 sequences, roughly 13% of them singletons. Sequenced sample: blood, either unsorted or a sorted T cell fraction (not recorded which). The receptor comes from a male donor with ankylosing spondylitis. This sequence joins TRBV6-1 and TRBJ2-5; 7 nucleotides match TRBD1. The CDR3 reads CASSRGGQGETQYF. The CDR3 DNA follows: TGTGCCAGCAGCCGAGGGGGCCAAGGGGAGACCCAGTACTTC.